The sequence of this T cell receptor beta chain was determined in a study of OX40 agonist ivuxolimab in advanced cancers. Findings and caveats of the study: In general, CD8+ T cells held more expanded clones than CD4+ did, on average.

The CDR3 sequence is 15 residues long. Germline values: CDR1 MNHNS, CDR2 SASEGT. V lost 4 bases to trimming and J lost 3 bases, with 15 bases between them. This table comes from immunoSEQ multiplex PCR, and its TCRdb copy is limited to in-frame clones, with some not included. The data contain around 75,000 clones, approximately 80% of them singletons. A word on this clone: The antigen is not known.

This TCR was sampled from an adult with an advanced solid tumor such as melanoma, head and neck, liver or kidney cancer. The V call is TRBV6-1, the J call TRBJ1-2; D unresolved. This material consisted of CD4+ or CD8+ T cells sorted from blood, taken in a trial of the OX40 agonist ivuxolimab. In DNA, the CDR3 is TGTGCCAGCAGTGTTGAAGGAACCGGGCACTATGGCTACACCTTC. As protein: CASSVEGTGHYGYTF.